The clone carrying this T cell receptor (beta chain) was picked up a small number of times. Its antigen is unidentified. The sample comes from a study of cytomegalovirus exposure and HLA in healthy donors. PCR primers comprised 60 Vbeta and 13 Jbeta primers. The protocol was immunoSEQ multiplex PCR, while the TCRdb copy is restricted to in-frame clones and leaves out a portion. Counted here are some 170,000 clones, over 60% occurring once; the ten biggest clones make up over 2.5%. Findings of the study overall: Over 150 TCR beta chains were listed as cytomegalovirus-associated.

V shed 8 bases and J 14 bases; nucleotides not matched to a gene: 11. The germline CDR1 and CDR2 sequences are MNHNY and SVGAGI (reference sequence). This CDR3 is 12 amino acids long. What was sequenced was PBMCs. The source of this sequence is a woman aged 30 to 39 in good health and CMV-seronegative. The chain uses TRBV6-6 and TRBJ2-1; 8 bases line up with TRBD2. Here the CDR3 reads CASGGPGLGEFF. In DNA form, the CDR3 reads TGTGCCAGCGGCGGACCGGGACTAGGCGAGTTCTTC.